The 30 T cell receptor beta chains below all came from one sample that was sequenced in a study of spatial heterogeneity in lung cancer. Using its own MiXCR run on the 5' RACE reads, TCRdb lists one record per CDR3 protein. The table lists about 23,000 distinct CDR3 sequences, approximately 4.3% of them singletons, with roughly a tenth in the top ten. These receptors are not linked to any known antigen. Notes on the study in general: How many expanded intratumoral alpha and beta TCRs were present tracked the tumor mutation count, which was a count of nonsynonymous mutations.

As for time point: sample taken at primary tumor resection. Sequenced material: lung tumor tissue, taken at surgery. The source of these receptors is a male donor with early-stage non-small cell lung cancer.

This clonotype was picked up many times. The chain uses TRBV11-3 and TRBJ2-7; TRBD2 is a possible D gene (5 bases). CDR3 length: 13 residues. Germline assignment: CDR1 SGHNT and CDR2 YENEEA. Trimming shortened V by 5 bases and J by 0 bases, and 8 bases separated the two germline ends. In DNA, the CDR3 is TGTGCCAGCAGCCCCCGGGGCTCCTACGAGCAGTACTTC. Protein product: CASSPRGSYEQYF.

V is TRBV28 and J is TRBJ2-7; TRBD2 matches at 10 bases. This CDR3 spans 16 amino acids. Trimming cost V 6 bases and J 4 bases; bases outside gene matches: 12. In germline, CDR1 is MDHEN, CDR2 SYDVKM. CDR3 coding DNA: TGTGCCAGCAGACAGCTTCTAGCGGGAGTAGGGTACGAGCAGTACTTC. Translating gives CASRQLLAGVGYEQYF.

This clonotype appeared many times. The chain has TRBV28 and TRBJ2-7; D is perhaps TRBD2 (6 bases). Trimming took off 5 bases at V and 5 bases at J, with 16 bases between the two ends. This CDR3 is built from 14 residues. Per the germline V gene, CDR1 is MDHEN and CDR2 is SYDVKM. The CDR3 DNA reads as TGTGCCAGCAGTCGCCCCCCGACTAGTCACGAGCAGTACTTC. Translated, it gives CASSRPPTSHEQYF.

Many counts were recorded for this clonotype. The V call is TRBV3-1, the J call TRBJ1-6, with a possible D match to TRBD1 (5 bases). V gave up 3 bases and J gave up 5 bases, with 11 bases separating them. This CDR3 has 15 amino acids. Germline V CDR1 and CDR2: LGHDT, YNNKEL (reference sequence). The CDR3 sequence: CASSQTQQDNSPLHF. DNA for the CDR3: TGTGCCAGCAGCCAGACCCAACAGGATAATTCACCCCTCCACTTT.

This clonotype was seen ten or more times. The chain links TRBV11-3 to TRBJ2-1; 15 positions agree with TRBD2. Germline trimming cut 5 bases from V and 9 bases from J; bases unmatched to any gene: 5. Germline V gene sequence: CDR1 SGHNT, CDR2 YENEEA. The CDR3 length is 15 residues. CDR3 nucleotide sequence: TGTGCCAGCAGCATAAGGACTAGCGGGAGGGCTGAGCAGTTCTTC. Translation gives CASSIRTSGRAEQFF.

In its sample, this clonotype was seen a few times. V gene TRBV10-3 combines with J gene TRBJ2-1; D remains unclear. The germline V and J ends were trimmed by 7 bases and 0 bases, with 4 bases remaining between them. The CDR3 extends over 12 amino acids. The germline CDR1 and CDR2 sequences are ENHRY and SYGVKD. The CDR3 nucleotides are TGTGCCATCATGGGCTCCTACAATGAGCAGTTCTTC. Its protein is CAIMGSYNEQFF.

This clonotype was observed many times. The chain couples TRBV12-3 or TRBV12-4 to TRBJ1-6, with D maybe TRBD1 (5 bases). The length of the CDR3 is 14 residues. Trimming shortened V by 5 bases and J by 7 bases, and 12 bases separated the two germline ends. The CDR3 DNA reads as TGTGCCAGCAGTCCCAGGCGGGGCAATTCACCCCTCCACTTT. It translates to CASSPRRGNSPLHF.

The chain couples TRBV27 to TRBJ2-2; 9 bases line up with TRBD1. Germline V gene lookup returns CDR1 MNHEY and CDR2 SMNVEV (reference sequence). The junction had 6 bases not matched to a gene; V was cut back by 5 bases and J by 5 bases. The CDR3 has 15 residues. CDR3 sequence (DNA): TGTGCCAGCAGTCCGGGACAGGGACGAACCGGGGAGCTGTTTTTT. Its protein product is CASSPGQGRTGELFF.

This clonotype appeared many times. The V gene is TRBV7-3, the J gene TRBJ2-1; 7 bases agree with TRBD2. In germline, CDR1 is SGHTA, CDR2 FQGTGA. This CDR3 contains 15 residues. The ends lost 1 base at V and 7 bases at J; junction bases unmatched: 7. The CDR3 protein is CASSLRASGVNEQFF. CDR3 DNA sequence: TGTGCCAGCAGCTTAAGGGCTAGCGGAGTTAATGAGCAGTTCTTC.

There are many counts of this clonotype. The chain uses TRBV13 and TRBJ1-5; TRBD1 is a possible D gene (5 bases). V was pared by 9 bases and J by 4 bases, with 13 bases between. Germline V gene sequence: CDR1 PRHDT, CDR2 FYEKMQ (reference sequence). This CDR3 is 13 amino acids long. DNA for the CDR3: TGTGCCAGGAGGGACTGCTGTAATCAGCCCCAGCATTTT. It yields the protein CARRDCCNQPQHF.

This clonotype was observed many times. V gene TRBV29-1 combines with J gene TRBJ1-1; weak D call: TRBD1 (6 bases). CDR1 is SQVTM, CDR2 ANQGSEA, per germline. V lost 5 bases, J lost 4 bases, and 14 bases lay in between. CDR3 size: 13 residues. CDR3 sequence: CSVWGAPSTEAFF. CDR3 bases: TGCAGCGTTTGGGGGGCACCGAGCACTGAAGCTTTCTTT.

This clonotype has a count of ten or more. This sequence joins TRBV7-6 and TRBJ2-2, with 10 bases that match TRBD2. This CDR3 is built from 16 residues. Germline lookup yields CDR1 SGHVS and CDR2 FNYEAQ. After removal of 4 bases from V and 1 base from J, the junction contained 3 bases not matched to a gene. CDR3 DNA sequence: TGTGCCAGCAGCTCCCCTAGCGGGGGGAACACCGGGGAGCTGTTTTTT. Translating it yields CASSSPSGGNTGELFF.

In its sample, this clonotype was seen a few times. The chain carries TRBV7-2 and TRBJ1-3, with a tentative D call TRBD1 (5 bases). Germline CDR1 is SGHTA and CDR2 is FQGNSA. Trimming removed 3 bases from V and 4 bases from J, with 10 bases in between. The CDR3 runs to 14 residues. Written as DNA, the CDR3 is TGTGCCAGCAGCTTTGGGACTACAGGAAACACCATATATTTT. The encoded protein is CASSFGTTGNTIYF. Combining the CDR3 with reference TRBV7-2 and TRBJ1-3 gives the whole variable domain GAGVSQSPSNKVTEKGKDVELRCDPISGHTALYWYRQSLGQGLEFLIYFQGNSAPDKSGLPSDRFSAERTGGSVSTLTIQRTQQEDSAVYLCASSFGTTGNTIYFGEGSWLTVV.

By frequency in the sample, this clonotype is medium-sized. The chain couples TRBV15 to TRBJ2-7; the match to TRBD1 covers 7 bases. From germline, CDR1 is LNHNV and CDR2 YYDKDF (reference sequence). Trimming cost V 0 bases and J 4 bases; bases outside gene matches: 12. The CDR3 length is 17 residues. The CDR3 nucleotides are TGTGCCACCAGCAGAGATCTGGGGACAGAGTCGGGGTACGAGCAGTACTTC. It encodes CATSRDLGTESGYEQYF.

This clonotype was recorded many times. The CDR3 DNA reads as TGTGCCAGCAGTGCGTCTACTTCCGCTGGCTACACCTTC. Its protein is CASSASTSAGYTF. The chain couples TRBV2 to TRBJ1-2; D ambiguous. Germline lookup yields CDR1 SNHLY and CDR2 FYNNEI. Trimming cost V 4 bases and J 7 bases, with 13 bases left between them. The CDR3 sequence is 13 residues long.

This clonotype appeared many times. The genes are TRBV9 and TRBJ2-1; 7 positions agree with TRBD2. Germline CDR1 reads SGDLS; CDR2 reads YYNGEE. Germline trimming cut 0 bases from V and 3 bases from J; bases unmatched to any gene: 6. CDR3 length: 16 amino acids. The CDR3 DNA sequence: TGTGCCAGCAGCGTAGCCTTGGGAGGGAGCTACAATGAGCAGTTCTTC. Translation gives CASSVALGGSYNEQFF.

In this sample, this clonotype turned up many times. The chain couples TRBV20-1 to TRBJ2-2; 7 bases align to TRBD2. The germline CDR1 and CDR2 sequences are DFQATT and SNEGSKA (reference sequence). The CDR3 has 16 amino acids. V shed 1 base, J shed 4 bases, and the junction held 9 bases outside the gene matches. The CDR3 loop is CSARGMMREFTGELFF. The CDR3 DNA follows: TGCAGTGCTAGAGGAATGATGCGGGAGTTCACCGGGGAGCTGTTTTTT.

This clonotype occurred many times. V is TRBV12-5 and J is TRBJ2-7, with D perhaps TRBD1 or TRBD2 (5 bases each). The length of the CDR3 is 15 residues. V dropped 2 bases and J dropped 3 bases, with 14 bases sitting between them. The germline V gene encodes CDR1 LGHNT and CDR2 FRNRAP. CDR3 nucleotides: TGTGCTAGTGGTTTGTACCGGGACCGACGCTACGAGCAGTACTTC. Protein product: CASGLYRDRRYEQYF.

In its sample, this clonotype was seen many times. The CDR3 coding sequence is TGTGCCATCAGTGAGGGGGAGTACGAGCAGTACTTC. It is translated as CAISEGEYEQYF. The chain links TRBV10-3 to TRBJ2-7; maybe TRBD2 (5 bases). Germline V CDR1 and CDR2: ENHRY, SYGVKD. The CDR3 runs 12 residues. The V gene lost 2 bases and the J gene lost 4 bases, with 6 bases spanning the gap.

This clonotype is classed as medium-sized. The chain links TRBV7-6 to TRBJ2-1, with 7 positions matching TRBD2. The V and J ends lost 1 base and 2 bases, in that order; junction bases with no gene match: 2. The CDR3 is made up of 15 amino acids. Germline CDR1 reads SGHVS; CDR2 reads FNYEAQ. CDR3: CASSLEAGPYNEQFF. Written as DNA, the CDR3 is TGTGCCAGCAGCTTAGAAGCGGGACCCTACAATGAGCAGTTCTTC.

This clonotype appeared a few times. The chain employs TRBV5-5 and TRBJ2-3; D ambiguous. The CDR3 sequence is 13 residues long. V was cut by 2 bases and J by 2 bases, with 6 bases left in between. From germline, CDR1 is SGHKS and CDR2 YYEKEE (reference sequence). CDR3: CASSFRPTDTQYF. CDR3 DNA sequence: TGTGCCAGCAGCTTTCGTCCCACAGATACGCAGTATTTT.

In its sample, this clonotype was seen many times. CDR3 residues: CASSNPLAVFHQPQHF. In nucleotides, the CDR3 is TGTGCCAGTAGTAACCCCCTCGCAGTCTTTCATCAGCCCCAGCATTTT. This sequence joins TRBV19 and TRBJ1-5; no definite D call. The CDR3 contains 16 residues. V was cut by 4 bases and J by 5 bases, with 18 bases left in between. The V gene's germline CDR1 is LNHDA and CDR2 SQIVND (reference sequence).

This clonotype was seen many times. The chain links TRBV5-1 to TRBJ2-2, with 7 bases aligning to TRBD2. The ends lost 4 bases at V and 2 bases at J; junction bases unmatched: 11. The CDR3 has 17 residues. Germline V CDR1 and CDR2: SGHRS, YFSETQ. CDR3 amino acids: CASSRLPGTTNTGELFF. CDR3 nucleotide sequence: TGCGCCAGCAGCCGACTTCCCGGGACTACAAACACCGGGGAGCTGTTTTTT.

This clonotype was observed at least ten times. This sequence joins TRBV24-1 and TRBJ1-5; D gene uncertain. This CDR3 spans 15 amino acids. Germline values: CDR1 KGHDR, CDR2 SFDVKD. The germline V and J ends were trimmed by 5 bases and 4 bases, with 14 bases remaining between them. CDR3 loop: CATSVGGERNQPQHF. The CDR3 DNA reads as TGTGCCACCAGTGTAGGCGGGGAAAGGAATCAGCCCCAGCATTTT.

This clonotype was seen many times. The CDR3 region is CASSQGWIPETQYF. The CDR3 bases are TGTGCCAGCAGCCAGGGTTGGATCCCAGAGACCCAGTACTTC. This rearrangement joins TRBV3-1 to TRBJ2-5; D remains ambiguous. V was trimmed by 3 bases and J by 4 bases, leaving 12 bases between them. CDR1 and CDR2 from the germline V gene are LGHDT and YNNKEL (reference sequence). The CDR3 sequence is 14 residues long.

This clonotype is labeled as medium-sized. The chain combines TRBV20-1 with TRBJ1-5; D is ambiguous. Deletions cut 1 base from V and 2 bases from J, with 9 bases between. The germline gives CDR1 DFQATT, CDR2 SNEGSKA (reference sequence). CDR3 length: 14 residues. The CDR3 is CSARVGFGNQPQHF. DNA for the CDR3: TGCAGTGCTAGAGTGGGGTTTGGCAATCAGCCCCAGCATTTT.

In its sample, this clonotype is medium-sized. J is TRBJ1-1 and V is TRBV7-2, with D unclear. Trimming removed 0 bases from V and 3 bases from J, with 11 bases in between. The CDR3 spans 15 residues. Germline V gene lookup returns CDR1 SGHTA and CDR2 FQGNSA. The CDR3 sequence is CASSLALGSDTEAFF. The CDR3 bases are TGTGCCAGCAGCTTAGCTCTGGGATCGGACACTGAAGCTTTCTTT.

This clonotype has at least ten counts. This rearrangement joins TRBV5-4 to TRBJ2-3, with 13 bases lining up with TRBD2. This CDR3 is built from 16 residues. The trim removed 2 bases at V and 6 bases at J, leaving 6 bases unmatched. Germline V gives CDR1 SGHNT, CDR2 YYREEE (reference sequence). CDR3 sequence (DNA): TGTGCCAGCAGCTTCGTGTTGACTAGCGGGAGGGATACGCAGTATTTT. It is translated as CASSFVLTSGRDTQYF.

This clonotype was recorded many times. This chain uses TRBV6-2 or TRBV6-3 with TRBJ2-1; either TRBD1 or TRBD2 may supply D (6 bases each). The CDR3 covers 17 residues. The germline CDR1 and CDR2 sequences are MNHEY and SVGEGT. Trimming pared 5 bases from V and 6 bases from J, leaving 23 bases between. The CDR3 sequence is CASSPPRMGGFGNEQFF. The CDR3 nucleotides are TGTGCCAGCAGTCCACCTAGGATGGGGGGCTTCGGCAATGAGCAGTTCTTC.

This clonotype came up many times. J is TRBJ2-7 and V is TRBV2, with D possibly matching TRBD1 (6 bases). Per germline, CDR1 SNHLY and CDR2 FYNNEI. There are 11 residues in the CDR3. V gave up 8 bases and J gave up 6 bases, with 11 bases separating them. The CDR3 loop is CASGLGAEQYF. CDR3 nucleotides: TGTGCCAGCGGACTGGGGGCCGAGCAGTACTTC. Based on the CDR3 plus reference TRBV2 and TRBJ2-7, the full variable domain is EPEVTQTPSHQVTQMGQEVILRCVPISNHLYFYWYRQILGQKVEFLVSFYNNEISEKSEIFDDQFSVERPDGSNFTLKIRSTKLEDSAMYFCASGLGAEQYFGPGTRLTVT.